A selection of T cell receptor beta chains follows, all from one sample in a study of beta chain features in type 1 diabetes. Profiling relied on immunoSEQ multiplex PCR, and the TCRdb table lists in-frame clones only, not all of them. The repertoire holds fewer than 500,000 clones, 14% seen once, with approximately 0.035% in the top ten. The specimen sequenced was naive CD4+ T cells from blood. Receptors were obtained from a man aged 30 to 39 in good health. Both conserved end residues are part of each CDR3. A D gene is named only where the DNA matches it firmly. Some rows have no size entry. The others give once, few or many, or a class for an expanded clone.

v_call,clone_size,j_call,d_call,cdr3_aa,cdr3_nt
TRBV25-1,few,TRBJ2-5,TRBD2,CASSPELANPQETQYF,TGTGCCAGCAGTCCGGAACTAGCGAACCCCCAAGAGACCCAGTACTTC
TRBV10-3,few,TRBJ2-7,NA,CAISETVLDYEQYF,TGTGCCATCAGTGAAACAGTCCTCGACTACGAGCAGTACTTC
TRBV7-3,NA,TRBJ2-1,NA,CASSLMGNSYNEQFF,TGTGCCAGCAGCTTAATGGGGAACTCCTACAATGAGCAGTTCTTC
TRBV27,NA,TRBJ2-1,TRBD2,CASSPSRLAGAGYNEQFF,TGTGCCAGCAGTCCCTCCCGACTAGCGGGGGCCGGCTACAATGAGCAGTTCTTC
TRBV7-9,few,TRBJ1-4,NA,CASSLAPRFNEKLFF,TGTGCCAGCAGCTTAGCTCCCAGGTTTAATGAAAAACTGTTTTTT
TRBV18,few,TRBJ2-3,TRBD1,CASSSGTGQTDTQYF,TGTGCCAGCTCATCCGGGACAGGGCAAACAGATACGCAGTATTTT
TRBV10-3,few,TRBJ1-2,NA,CAITQLGDDGYTF,TGTGCCATCACCCAGTTAGGAGACGATGGCTACACCTTC
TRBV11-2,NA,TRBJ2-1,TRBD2,CASSRSGGPNNEQFF,TGTGCCAGCAGCCGGAGCGGGGGGCCCAACAATGAGCAGTTCTTC
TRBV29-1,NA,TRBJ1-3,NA,CSVATVDNTIYF,TGCAGCGTTGCAACCGTAGACAACACCATATATTTT
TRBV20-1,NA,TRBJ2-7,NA,CSARGGYEQYF,TGCAGTGCGCGGGGTGGCTACGAGCAGTACTTC
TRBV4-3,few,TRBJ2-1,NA,CASSQVQSYNEQFF,TGCGCCAGCAGCCAAGTACAGAGCTACAATGAGCAGTTCTTC
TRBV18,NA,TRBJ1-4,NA,CASSPRQGSEKLFF,TGTGCCAGCTCACCACGGCAGGGGAGTGAAAAACTGTTTTTT
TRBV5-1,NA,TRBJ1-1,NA,CASSLAVGNTEAFF,TGCGCCAGCAGCTTGGCAGTAGGGAACACTGAAGCTTTCTTT
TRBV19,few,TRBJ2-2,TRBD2,CASGLAVGELFF,TGTGCCAGCGGACTAGCTGTCGGGGAGCTGTTTTTT
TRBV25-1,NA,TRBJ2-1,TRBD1,CASSWRQGSGEQFF,TGTGCCAGCAGTTGGCGACAGGGGAGCGGGGAGCAGTTCTTC
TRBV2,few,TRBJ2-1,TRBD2,CASSELAAYNEQFF,TGTGCCAGCAGTGAACTAGCGGCCTACAATGAGCAGTTCTTC
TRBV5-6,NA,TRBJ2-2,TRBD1,CASSLDGTGTGELFF,TGTGCCAGCAGCTTGGATGGGACAGGGACCGGGGAGCTGTTTTTT